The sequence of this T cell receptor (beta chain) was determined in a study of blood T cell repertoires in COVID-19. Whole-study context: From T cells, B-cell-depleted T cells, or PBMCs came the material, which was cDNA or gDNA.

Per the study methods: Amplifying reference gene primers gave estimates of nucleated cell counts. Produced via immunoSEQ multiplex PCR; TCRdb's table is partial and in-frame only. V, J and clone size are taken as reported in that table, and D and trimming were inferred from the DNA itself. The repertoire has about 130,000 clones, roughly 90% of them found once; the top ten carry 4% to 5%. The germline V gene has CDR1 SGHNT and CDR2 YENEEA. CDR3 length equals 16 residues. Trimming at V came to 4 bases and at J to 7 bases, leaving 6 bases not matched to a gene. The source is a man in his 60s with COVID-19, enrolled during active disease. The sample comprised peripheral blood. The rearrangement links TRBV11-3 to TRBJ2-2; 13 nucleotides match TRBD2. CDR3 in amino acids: CASSYWTSGSHGELFF. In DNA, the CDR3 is TGTGCCAGCAGCTACTGGACTAGCGGGAGTCACGGGGAGCTGTTTTTT.